Reported below is one T cell receptor beta chain. What it binds is not known. The protocol was immunoSEQ multiplex PCR, while the TCRdb copy is restricted to in-frame clones and leaves out a portion. The sample has about 31,000 clones; approximately 85% are singletons. CDR3 length: 15 amino acids. V was trimmed by 2 bases and J by 1 base, leaving 13 bases between them. CDR1 and CDR2 (germline): SGHRS, YFSETQ. The sample comes from a study of multiple sclerosis patients with progressive multifocal leukoencephalopathy. Study-wide points: Expanded clones at PML onset predated and persisted through natalizumab therapy.

The time point is: time of PML onset. This specimen was PBMCs, taken from a patient treated with natalizumab. This receptor was obtained from a woman aged 25 to 39 with progressive multifocal leukoencephalopathy. This rearrangement joins TRBV5-1 to TRBJ2-7, with a weak D call TRBD2 (5 bases). The CDR3 region has the DNA TGCGCCAGCAGCTTCCGGACTCTTCAGTCCTACGAGCAGTACTTC. It codes for CASSFRTLQSYEQYF.